This is a list of T cell receptor beta chains from one sample in a study of blood T cell repertoires in COVID-19. TCRdb's copy holds only in-frame clones and misses some; the assay was immunoSEQ multiplex PCR. The sample yields about 200,000 clones, roughly four fifths seen once. The sample taken for sequencing was PBMCs or T cells enriched from blood (not recorded which). Every receptor here comes from a middle-aged man who had recovered from COVID-19. Both conserved end residues are trimmed from each CDR3. Fields, in order: V gene, J gene, clone size, CDR3 protein. Clone size is given for some rows only: seen once, a few or many times, or a class if the clone is expanded.

TRBV7-9	TRBJ1-2	NA	ASSLGQKGYT
TRBV4-3	TRBJ2-7	NA	ASSQVPTGSGSYEQY
TRBV4-1	TRBJ1-5	NA	ASSQVGVNEPQH
TRBV7-9	TRBJ2-1	once	ASSWGLSRSYNEQF
TRBV2	TRBJ2-1	NA	ASSSRGLGYNEQF
TRBV19	TRBJ1-2	NA	ASRQGVVDGYT
TRBV6-5	TRBJ2-7	NA	ASSYSGGEQY
TRBV7-2	TRBJ1-4	once	ASSLWGQSNEKLF
TRBV5-4	TRBJ2-3	NA	ASSLEGAGTDTQY
TRBV7-2	TRBJ2-7	NA	ASSLLGHGVGGYEQY
TRBV5-4	TRBJ2-1	NA	ASSSGTSGYNEQF
TRBV30	TRBJ1-1	once	AWSKNSGTEAF
TRBV6-5	TRBJ1-2	NA	ASSYDSANYGYT
TRBV5-1	TRBJ2-5	NA	ASSLARGRTSGNTETQY
TRBV5-4	TRBJ2-7	NA	ASSTRTSGAYEQY
TRBV7-3	TRBJ2-5	few	ARVRRRAGRHGQETQY
TRBV5-5	TRBJ1-5	NA	ASSLGLTGGQPQH
TRBV5-6	TRBJ2-5	NA	ASSSGLAGGPLETQY
TRBV29-1	TRBJ2-1	once	SVERSYNEQF